The next 5 T cell receptor beta chains were all read from a single sample in a study of blood T cell repertoires in COVID-19. Clones were read by immunoSEQ multiplex PCR, and TCRdb kept only the in-frame ones, dropping some. The repertoire consists of around 200,000 clones, with more than 75% occurring once and the leading ten covering 5.5% to 7%. The sample comprised peripheral blood. The receptor set was obtained from a man aged 80 or over with acute or convalescent COVID-19.

V gene TRBV14 combines with J gene TRBJ1-4, with D perhaps TRBD1 (5 bases). The germline CDR1 and CDR2 sequences are SGHDN and FVKESK. This CDR3 contains 14 residues. The V end was cut by 6 bases, the J end by 8 bases, with 16 bases between. The CDR3 bases are TGTGCCAGCAGTGAACAGGTCTTTGAGGAAAAACTGTTTTTT. It yields the protein CASSEQVFEEKLFF.

This chain uses TRBV19 with TRBJ1-5; 7 bases are a match to TRBD1. Germline V gene sequence: CDR1 LNHDA, CDR2 SQIVND (reference sequence). The CDR3 is made up of 13 amino acids. V shed 6 bases, J shed 3 bases, and the junction held 2 bases outside the gene matches. CDR3 in amino acids: CASRDRTNQPQHF. Here the CDR3 DNA reads TGTGCCAGTAGGGACAGGACCAATCAGCCCCAGCATTTT.

V and J are TRBV6-1 and TRBJ2-7; 7 bases agree with TRBD2. Germline assignment: CDR1 MNHNS and CDR2 SASEGT. The CDR3 is 14 residues long. V trimming: 1 base; J trimming: 2 bases; junction bases outside the gene matches: 2. The CDR3 spells CASSEVGGTYEQYF. CDR3 bases: TGTGCCAGCAGTGAAGTGGGGGGGACCTACGAGCAGTACTTC.

The chain recombines TRBV29-1 with TRBJ2-3; 7 bases line up with TRBD2. The CDR3 sequence is 14 residues long. CDR1 and CDR2 (germline): SQVTM, ANQGSEA. V lost 6 bases, J lost 0 bases, and 6 bases stayed unmatched. DNA for the CDR3: TGCAGCGTGGCCCGTAGCGGGAGCACAGATACGCAGTATTTT. This encodes CSVARSGSTDTQYF.

This chain uses TRBV19 with TRBJ2-5; D is undetermined. The V gene's germline CDR1 is LNHDA and CDR2 SQIVND (reference sequence). V lost 4 bases and J 3 bases, leaving 3 bases between the germline ends. The CDR3 has 11 residues. The CDR3 bases are TGTGCCAGTAGTAACAAAGAGACCCAGTACTTC. Translation gives CASSNKETQYF.